The source of this T cell receptor (beta chain) is a study of cytomegalovirus exposure and HLA in healthy donors. The ends were cut back, 3 bases at V and 6 bases at J, with 15 bases in the middle. Germline V gene lookup returns CDR1 SGHKS and CDR2 YYEKEE (reference sequence). The CDR3 totals 15 residues. 13 Jbeta primers and 60 Vbeta primers were used for the PCR. Some clones are missing from TCRdb's copy, which holds only in-frame ones; the method was immunoSEQ multiplex PCR. The sample lists hundreds of thousands of clones, almost 80% occurring once. The specimen sequenced was PBMCs. The TCR was taken from a male donor in good health and CMV-seronegative. This sequence joins TRBV5-5 and TRBJ2-2; D is possibly TRBD2 (5 bases). For the CDR3, the DNA is TGTGCCAGCAGCTGGAGTGAGGGTAGGGCCGGGGAGCTGTTTTTT. It is translated as CASSWSEGRAGELFF.